This record looks at one T cell receptor (beta chain) sequence and its context. This clone has only a few counts. Its antigen is still unknown. It has no much larger one-base neighbor in the sample; base qualities were not kept. The data stem from a study of shared clonotypes between healthy human individuals (dated by TCRdb to about 2020). For the study in its entirety: The cohort included a few men and a couple of women between 18 and 49 years of age. Libraries were prepared and TCR repertoires were sequenced by different laboratories using diverse techniques, in order to increase sequencing depth and limit assay-specific biases. For each donor, three plates each were used for CD4 naive and CD4 memory, two plates were used for CD8 naive, and one plate was used for CD8 memory. The study deeply sequenced blood TCR repertoires of about 5 healthy adults to estimate repertoire size and the extent of clonotype sharing between individuals. Leukapheresis yielded between about 0.94 and 9.5 billion PBMCs per donor. What the work shows at the level of the full study, not this receptor alone: Even with the large sequencing depth, rarefaction of the sorted-subset datasets indicated that sequencing was incomplete. Based on pairwise subsampling, the degree of clonotype sharing among donors was expected to be affected by sequencing depth. Because the study included a small number of donors, the genetic and exposure-history diversity represented was limited. Compared with non-shared clonotypes, the clonotypes found in all four sorted-subset donors had higher generation probabilities. Across a few donors, roughly 5.1% of naive CD4, roughly 3.5% of naive CD8, about 2.3% of memory CD4, and 0.4% of memory CD8 clonotypes were shared. Larger estimated clonotype richness was generally found for naive subsets than for memory subsets. Sampling was restricted to blood, and TCR repertoires in tissues likely differ from the TCR repertoires found in blood.

Counted from cysteine to phenylalanine, this CDR3 has 12 amino acids. Of the read, only the CDR3 DNA is kept; its 36 bases are in frame from base 1. Trimming removed 2 bases from V and 7 bases from J, leaving 11 bases between the germline ends. For CDR1 and CDR2, the germline V gene (reference sequence) lists GTSNPN and SVGIG. The donors were healthy, HIV-negative adults with no recently reported acute infections or vaccinations. All donors were Caucasian adults living in Nashville, Tennessee, USA. CD4+ T cells were enriched by magnetic negative selection; naive cells were then positively selected on CD45RA, and the negative fraction formed the memory subset. Blood was obtained by leukapheresis, after which PBMCs were separated by Ficoll-Histopaque density gradient centrifugation and cryopreserved in liquid nitrogen vapor phase. Analytical flow cytometry was used to check the purity and quantity of every magnetically sorted T cell population. Genomic DNA was isolated from each sorted fraction and quantified by UV absorbance on a Nanodrop 2000c.

TCR CDR3 regions were amplified from genomic DNA by multiplex PCR using the deep immunoSEQ assay. Extracted genomic DNA from each cell subset was distributed evenly across all wells of several immunoSEQ 96-well plates, and each plate was treated as a replicate. For sorted subsets, roughly 200 ng genomic DNA, equal to tens of thousands of T cell genomes, was loaded into each replicate PCR. Purified libraries were measured with a Qubit 3.0 fluorometer, size-checked on a Bioanalyzer 2100, and measured again with the KAPA Library Quantification kit. Every immunoSEQ 96-well plate was sequenced on a separate single-read 150-cycle Illumina NextSeq 550 flow cell. Per the original workflow: Because the immunoSEQ output held only junctional sequences and lacked quality scores, the filtering could not match the filtering applied to full-length reads. Sequences were annotated with PyIR, a Python wrapper for IgBLAST v1.9, and V/J genes and CDR3 were assigned using IMGT germline references. Reads with weak V/J assignments (E-value above 1e-6), missing CDR3, stop codons, out-of-frame junctions, or ambiguous translated residues were removed. V3J clonotypes were defined as sequences sharing an identical inferred V gene, J gene, and CDR3 amino acid sequence. To compute the percentage overlap between repertoires, the number of shared unique clonotypes was divided by the size of the smaller repertoire. Three approaches were used to assess repertoire richness: RTK rarefaction, the Chao1 estimator, and Recon v2.1 estimates of unobserved clonotypes. Generation probabilities for all TCRbeta clonotypes obtained by the gDNA method from a few donors were computed using OLGA. TCRdb took over this immuneACCESS table, retaining in-frame rearrangements with V and J assigned. Such tables are incomplete; in checked studies, under half of the missing clones stem from an unresolved V gene, and the remainder is unexplained. V and J calls and clone size come straight from that table; D and trimming were deduced from the DNA. This sample is represented by 1 million to 1.3 million clones; about 80% of them were singletons. The top ten hold under 0.8% of the sample.

Input material: memory CD4+ T cells from PBMCs. The cell subset or site tag for this specimen amounts to: CD45RA-negative fraction. This TCR was recovered from a man aged 18 to 30 in good health. Some clones in this sample may be carry-over from other donors' samples. This sequence uses TRBV30 and TRBJ1-2; tentative D gene TRBD1, with 6 bases matching. The CDR3 in this case is CAWSQGNRGYTF. The DNA sequence is as follows: TGTGCCTGGAGTCAGGGGAACCGTGGCTACACCTTC.